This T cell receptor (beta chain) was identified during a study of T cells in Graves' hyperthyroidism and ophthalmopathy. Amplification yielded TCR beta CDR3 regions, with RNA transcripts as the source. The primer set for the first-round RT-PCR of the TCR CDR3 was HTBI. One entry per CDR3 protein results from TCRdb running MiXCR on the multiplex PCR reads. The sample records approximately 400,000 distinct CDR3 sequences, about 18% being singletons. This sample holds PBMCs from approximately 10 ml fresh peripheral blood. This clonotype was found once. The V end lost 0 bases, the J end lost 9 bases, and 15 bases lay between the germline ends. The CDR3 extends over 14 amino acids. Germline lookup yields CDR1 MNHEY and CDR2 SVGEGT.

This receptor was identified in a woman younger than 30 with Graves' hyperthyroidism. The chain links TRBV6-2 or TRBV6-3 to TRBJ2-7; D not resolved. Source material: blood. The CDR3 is CASSYSGGPTGQYF. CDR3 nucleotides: TGTGCCAGCAGTTACTCCGGCGGACCGACTGGGCAGTACTTC.